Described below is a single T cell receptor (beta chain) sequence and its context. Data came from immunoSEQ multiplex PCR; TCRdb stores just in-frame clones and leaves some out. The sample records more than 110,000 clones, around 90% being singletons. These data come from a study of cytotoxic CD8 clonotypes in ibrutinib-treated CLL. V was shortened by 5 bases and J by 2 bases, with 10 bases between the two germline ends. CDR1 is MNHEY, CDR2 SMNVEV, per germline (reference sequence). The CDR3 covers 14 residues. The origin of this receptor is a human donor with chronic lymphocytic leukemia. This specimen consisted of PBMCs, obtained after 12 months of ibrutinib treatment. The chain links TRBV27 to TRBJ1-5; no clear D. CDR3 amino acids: CASSPIDGNQPQHF. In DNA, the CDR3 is TGTGCCAGCAGTCCCATCGACGGCAATCAGCCCCAGCATTTT.